This TCR beta chain was identified in a study of blood T cell repertoires in COVID-19. Study-level information: The United States, Italy and Spain supplied acute and convalescent COVID-19 samples. The analysed material was cDNA or gDNA that came from T cells, B-cell-depleted T cells, or PBMCs.

This clone turned up a few times. As processed by the authors: Cell counts per sample came from amplifying reference gene primers. Sequencing used immunoSEQ multiplex PCR; TCRdb keeps in-frame clones, though not all of them. That table gives V, J and clone size, and the DNA gave D and trimming. The repertoire holds some 240,000 clones, with approximately 82% as singletons. The V gene lost 6 bases and the J gene lost 1 base, with 14 bases spanning the gap. CDR1 DFQATT and CDR2 SNEGSKA come from the germline V gene (reference sequence). This CDR3 contains 14 residues. The rearrangement joins TRBV20-1 to TRBJ2-3, with D perhaps matching TRBD2 (6 bases). What was sequenced was peripheral blood. The TCR sequence derives from a woman in her thirties or forties who had recovered from COVID-19. The CDR3 here is CSASGSGGTDTQYF. The CDR3 bases are TGCAGTGCCAGTGGATCGGGGGGCACAGATACGCAGTATTTT.